This T cell receptor beta chain was recovered during a study of metastatic and nonmetastatic thyroid tumors. Study at large: For malignant and benign thyroid patients, tumor or nodule tissue and blood were the sources whose repertoires were compared.

Original analysis: Between-group CDR3 differences, defined by clinicopathological status, yielded a distant-metastasis classifier for papillary thyroid cancer. MiXCR reprocessed the PCR reads for TCRdb. What appears here as the V and J calls and clone size reflects TCRdb's work, not the paper's. The table shows 27,000 or so clones, with approximately 24% occurring only once. Germline V lookup: CDR1 DFQATT, CDR2 SNEGSKA (reference sequence). V lost 0 bases and J lost 6; bases outside the gene matches: 7. The CDR3 spans 14 residues. As to this clone: Its target is unknown.

All patients were treatment-naive before thyroid surgery. Study-level findings and limits: A significant increase in TCR beta diversity was reportedly seen in malignant thyroid tumors relative to benign nodules, in blood and tumor.

The chain combines TRBV20-1 with TRBJ1-1; 7 bases line up with TRBD1. Sequencing was performed on blood. This sequence originates from a female donor with papillary thyroid cancer or a benign thyroid nodule (not recorded which). Some clones in this sample may be carry-over from other donors' samples. The CDR3, as DNA: TGCAGTGCTAGAGATCCAGGGGGGGCCCCTGAAGCTTTCTTT. This translates into CSARDPGGAPEAFF.